The entry below describes one T cell receptor (beta chain). Germline V gene sequence: CDR1 MDHEN, CDR2 SYDVKM. CDR3 size: 16 residues. Trimming removed 3 bases from V and 9 bases from J; junction bases left unmatched: 12. The data are from a study of regulatory T cells in long-lasting Graves disease. The time point was: newly diagnosed GD, antithyroid drugs for less than 3 months. Isolated PBMC RNA provided the starting material for the TCR library. Arm-PCR of CDR3 regions and iRepertoire HTBI primers were the basis on which TCR beta libraries were built. TCRdb reanalysed the multiplex PCR reads using MiXCR and keeps one entry per CDR3 protein. Found here are hundreds of thousands of distinct CDR3 sequences, approximately 13% of them singletons; the top ten hold more than 8.5%. These data were also reused for a study on T cells in Graves' hyperthyroidism and ophthalmopathy.

The TCR was taken from a man in his thirties or forties with Graves disease. The sample consisted of peripheral blood mononuclear cells (PBMCs), taken at new diagnosis, from a patient treated with antithyroid drugs. The J gene is TRBJ2-2, the V gene TRBV28; 8 bases agree with TRBD2. CDR3 region: CASSFLGTGGRWELFF. In DNA, the CDR3 is TGTGCCAGCAGTTTCCTCGGGACTGGCGGGAGGTGGGAGCTGTTTTTT.